This T cell receptor (beta chain) stems from a study of T-cell reconstitution after alpha-beta-depleted transplantation in children. Study results and limitations: It was reported that alpha-beta T cells came from several hundred expanded graft clones (about two months after transplant).

Of note for this clonotype: Its antigen is still unknown.

Preparation of the TCRbeta library used unique molecular identifiers. TCRdb re-called the PCR reads with MiXCR, one entry per CDR3 protein. Of approximately 980,000 distinct CDR3 sequences in the sample, roughly 31% are singletons; the top ten hold over 25%. The CDR3 extends over 15 amino acids. V was pared by 5 bases and J by 3 bases, with 14 bases between. From germline, CDR1 is MDHEN and CDR2 SYDVKM. The TCR was taken from a boy under two years old who had a stem cell transplant for SCID, so the T cells may come from the graft donor. The chain links TRBV28 to TRBJ1-3; no definite D call. The sequencing used PBMCs, mostly from graft donor cells, collected 360 days after TCRalphabeta/CD19-depleted stem cell transplant. The CDR3 is CASSLPGEGGNTIYF. The CDR3 region has the DNA TGTGCCAGCAGTCTCCCTGGGGAGGGTGGAAACACCATATATTTT.